This TCR beta chain was captured by sequencing in a study of immune evolution from preneoplasia to lung adenocarcinoma. Clones were sequenced by immunoSEQ multiplex PCR, and TCRdb holds only the in-frame ones, with some missing. The sample carries roughly 9,900 clones, about 88% recorded once. Study observations and caveats: From normal lung to invasive adenocarcinoma, top clone frequencies appeared to decrease.

The CDR3 has 11 amino acids. Germline assignment: CDR1 SQVTM and CDR2 ANQGSEA. Trimming took 4 bases from V and 3 from J, leaving 7 bases between them. H&E slides confirmed each diagnosis, reviewed by two pathologists independently. Macro-dissection enriched premalignant or tumor cells before nucleic acid extraction. As concerns this clone: Antigen: not known.

Source material: FFPE invasive lung adenocarcinoma tissue. This chain connects TRBV29-1 to TRBJ2-7; the D gene is possibly TRBD2 (6 bases). This receptor was identified in a person aged 65 to 85 with invasive lung adenocarcinoma. Some clones in this sample may be carry-over from other donors' samples. CDR3 in DNA: TGCAGCGTTGCTAGCGTCTACGAGCAGTACTTC. It yields the protein CSVASVYEQYF.